A selection of T cell receptor beta chains follows, all from one sample in a study of T cell responses to AZD1222 COVID-19 vaccine. The method was immunoSEQ multiplex PCR; TCRdb's version includes in-frame clones alone and lacks a portion of them. Of roughly 140,000 clones listed, roughly 90% are singletons. The source material was peripheral blood, sampled 28 days after the second AZD1222 dose. Source of these receptors: an adult who received the AZD1222 COVID-19 vaccine. Each CDR3 is given with its conserved first and last residue. The D gene is left open where the match is weak. The size entry is marked missing in some rows and otherwise reads once, few, many or a size class.

j_gene | d_gene | v_gene | abundance | CDR3aa | CDR3nt
TRBJ1-1 | . | TRBV12-5 | . | CASGWGGNTEAFF | TGTGCTAGTGGTTGGGGGGGGAACACTGAAGCTTTCTTT
TRBJ2-3 | TRBD2 | TRBV6-4 | . | CASSPLAGGFTDTQYF | TGTGCCAGCAGTCCGCTGGCGGGAGGGTTCACAGATACGCAGTATTTT
TRBJ1-1 | . | TRBV5-1 | . | CATSLAGNTEAFF | TGCGCCACATCCCTCGCAGGGAACACTGAAGCTTTCTTT
TRBJ1-2 | . | TRBV6-5 | . | CASSYSAGKDGYTF | TGTGCCAGCAGTTACTCGGCAGGGAAGGATGGCTACACCTTC
TRBJ2-3 | . | TRBV6-6 | . | CASSYYSRSGGTQYF | TGTGCCAGCAGTTACTATTCGAGGAGTGGGGGTACGCAGTATTTT
TRBJ2-5 | . | TRBV18 | . | CASSSGGVEAQYF | TGTGCCAGCTCATCCGGAGGGGTCGAAGCCCAGTACTTC
TRBJ2-3 | . | TRBV3-1/TRBV3-2 | . | CASKGSGADTQYF | TGTGCCAGTAAGGGAAGCGGTGCCGATACGCAGTATTTT
TRBJ1-1 | . | TRBV11-1 | . | CASSPSETEAFF | TGTGCCAGCAGCCCCAGCGAGACTGAAGCTTTCTTT
TRBJ2-7 | . | TRBV7-9 | . | CASSSTGTPYEQYF | TGTGCCAGCAGCTCGACCGGGACACCCTACGAGCAGTACTTC
TRBJ1-5 | . | TRBV6-6 | . | CASSPEDQPQHF | TGTGCCAGCAGTCCTGAAGATCAGCCCCAGCATTTT
TRBJ1-4 | TRBD1 | TRBV28 | . | CASSLRQGRNEKLFF | TGTGCCAGCAGTCTCCGACAGGGACGAAATGAAAAACTGTTTTTT
TRBJ2-7 | TRBD1 | TRBV24-1 | . | CAISFGTGVFEQYF | TGTGCCATCTCATTCGGGACAGGGGTATTCGAGCAGTACTTC
TRBJ2-1 | TRBD2 | TRBV4-1 | . | CASSQDGTSGFYNEQFF | TGCGCCAGCAGCCAAGACGGGACTAGCGGGTTCTACAATGAGCAGTTCTTC
TRBJ1-3 | . | TRBV5-1 | . | CASSLQGSGNTIYF | TGCGCCAGCAGCTTGCAGGGCTCTGGAAACACCATATATTTT
TRBJ1-2 | . | TRBV6-6 | . | CATCPIDRIDHGYTF | TGTGCCACCTGCCCAATAGACAGAATCGACCATGGCTACACCTTC
TRBJ2-3 | . | TRBV19 | . | CASSTRRDTQYF | TGTGCCAGTAGTACCAGGAGGGATACGCAGTATTTT
TRBJ2-6 | . | TRBV5-1 | . | CASSLGGPETSGANVLTF | TGCGCCAGCAGCTTGGGTGGACCGGAAACCTCTGGGGCCAACGTCCTGACTTTC
TRBJ2-7 | TRBD1 | TRBV7-8 | . | CASSPFEGATYEQYF | TGTGCCAGCAGCCCCTTCGAGGGGGCGACCTACGAGCAGTACTTC
TRBJ2-6 | . | TRBV9 | . | CASSPRFTLVRGANVLTF | TGTGCCAGCAGCCCCCGTTTTACTCTAGTACGTGGGGCCAACGTCCTGACTTTC
TRBJ1-2 | TRBD1 | TRBV9 | . | CASSVEGQGGYGYTF | TGTGCCAGCAGCGTAGAGGGACAGGGCGGCTATGGCTACACCTTC
TRBJ2-6 | . | TRBV5-1 | once | CASSLRDRISSGANVLTF | TGCGCCAGCAGCTTGCGTGACAGAATTAGCTCTGGGGCCAACGTCCTGACTTTC
TRBJ2-7 | . | TRBV3-1/TRBV3-2 | . | CASSQIQASYEQYF | TGTGCCAGCAGCCAGATACAGGCCTCCTACGAGCAGTACTTC
TRBJ1-2 | . | TRBV5-1 | . | CASSLGLRAINYGYTF | TGCGCCAGCAGCTTGGGTTTACGTGCGATTAACTATGGCTACACCTTC
TRBJ1-4 | . | TRBV18 | . | CASSPGLGNEKLFF | TGTGCCAGCTCACCTGGTCTGGGTAATGAAAAACTGTTTTTT
TRBJ2-3 | . | TRBV14 | . | CASSQDIGRFGTQYF | TGTGCCAGCAGCCAAGATATAGGGCGGTTTGGTACGCAGTATTTT
TRBJ2-7 | . | TRBV30 | . | CAWSKTGKKDYEQYF | TGTGCCTGGAGCAAGACAGGTAAAAAGGACTACGAGCAGTACTTC
TRBJ2-3 | TRBD2 | TRBV6-2/TRBV6-3 | once | CASSYGGSAGADTQYF | TGTGCCAGCAGTTACGGGGGGTCGGCGGGGGCAGATACGCAGTATTTT
TRBJ2-3 | . | TRBV9 | . | CASSPTPTDTQYF | TGTGCCAGCAGCCCTACCCCTACAGATACGCAGTATTTT
TRBJ1-2 | TRBD1 | TRBV18 | . | CASGTGAMTYGYTF | TGTGCCAGCGGGACAGGGGCCATGACCTATGGCTACACCTTC
TRBJ1-1 | . | TRBV6-5 | . | CASRPDSWTEAFF | TGTGCCAGCAGACCGGACAGTTGGACTGAAGCTTTCTTT
TRBJ2-7 | TRBD1 | TRBV10-3 | . | CAISEDRGGYEQYF | TGTGCCATCAGTGAGGACAGGGGAGGCTACGAGCAGTACTTC
TRBJ1-2 | TRBD1 | TRBV5-1 | . | CASSYTGTGINGYTF | TGCGCCAGCAGCTACACCGGGACAGGGATCAATGGCTACACCTTC
TRBJ2-3 | TRBD2 | TRBV6-6 | . | CASSYGGGGSKDTQYF | TGTGCCAGCAGTTACGGGGGGGGTGGGAGCAAGGATACGCAGTATTTT
TRBJ2-3 | TRBD2 | TRBV9 | . | CASSSDRGRAVDTQYF | TGTGCCAGCAGCTCCGACCGCGGGAGGGCCGTAGATACGCAGTATTTT
TRBJ1-3 | . | TRBV5-1 | . | CASSLGATSGNTIYF | TGCGCCAGCAGCTTGGGTGCGACCTCTGGAAACACCATATATTTT
TRBJ1-1 | . | TRBV19 | . | CASSIPPNAEAFF | TGTGCCAGTAGTATACCCCCTAACGCTGAAGCTTTCTTT
TRBJ2-2 | . | TRBV5-1 | . | CASSLADRNTGELFF | TGCGCCAGCAGCTTGGCCGACAGGAACACCGGGGAGCTGTTTTTT
TRBJ1-6 | . | TRBV2 | . | CASLWEVSPNSPLHF | TGTGCCAGCCTTTGGGAGGTCAGTCCTAATTCACCCCTCCACTTT
TRBJ2-3 | . | TRBV14 | once | CASSLLGGYADTQYF | TGTGCCAGCAGCCTCCTGGGGGGCTATGCAGATACGCAGTATTTT
TRBJ1-2 | TRBD1 | TRBV7-2 | few | CASSLAGQGEGYDYGYTF | TGTGCCAGCAGCTTAGCGGGACAGGGGGAAGGATACGACTATGGCTACACCTTC
TRBJ1-1 | . | TRBV18 | . | CASSPQQNTEAFF | TGTGCCAGCTCACCACAACAGAACACTGAAGCTTTCTTT
TRBJ1-3 | . | TRBV6-5 | . | CASSYASGNTIYF | TGTGCCAGCAGTTATGCCAGCGGAAACACCATATATTTT
TRBJ1-5 | . | TRBV18 | . | CASSPRMGDQPQHF | TGTGCCAGCTCACCGAGGATGGGTGATCAGCCCCAGCATTTT
TRBJ2-7 | TRBD2 | TRBV19 | . | CASSTRGGNRDYEQYF | TGTGCCAGTAGTACCCGGGGGGGGAACCGAGACTACGAGCAGTACTTC
TRBJ1-1 | TRBD1 | TRBV7-2 | . | CASSLAGQGGTEAFF | TGTGCCAGCAGCTTAGCGGGGCAGGGGGGAACTGAAGCTTTCTTT
TRBJ1-2 | TRBD1 | TRBV19 | . | CASSIGQGRVDGYTF | TGTGCCAGTAGTATTGGACAGGGAAGGGTTGATGGCTACACCTTC
TRBJ1-4 | . | TRBV7-2 | . | CASSSAWGWTNEKLFF | TGTGCCAGCAGCTCGGCGTGGGGGTGGACTAATGAAAAACTGTTTTTT
TRBJ1-2 | . | TRBV11-1 | . | CASSLAPGTDYGYTF | TGTGCCAGCAGCTTGGCGCCGGGGACGGACTATGGCTACACCTTC
TRBJ1-1 | TRBD1 | TRBV9 | . | CASSVSTGVPSLNTEAFF | TGTGCCAGCAGCGTAAGCACAGGGGTCCCCTCCCTGAACACTGAAGCTTTCTTT
TRBJ2-1 | TRBD2 | TRBV19 | once | CASSIEAGGFLPSYNEQFF | TGTGCCAGTAGTATCGAGGCGGGAGGATTTCTCCCCTCCTACAATGAGCAGTTCTTC
TRBJ1-1 | . | TRBV11-1 | . | CASSLPGTYTEAFF | TGTGCCAGCAGCTTACCAGGGACGTACACTGAAGCTTTCTTT
TRBJ1-2 | . | TRBV21-1 | few | CARRHRVDGYTF | TGTGCCAGGAGGCACAGGGTTGATGGCTACACCTTC
TRBJ2-2 | . | TRBV5-1 | . | CASSLKGASGGGELFF | TGCGCCAGCAGCTTGAAGGGCGCGTCGGGTGGCGGGGAGCTGTTTTTT
TRBJ1-1 | TRBD1 | TRBV6-2/TRBV6-3 | . | CASSYFNRGGAFF | TGTGCCAGCAGTTACTTTAACAGGGGAGGAGCTTTCTTT
TRBJ1-1 | . | TRBV5-5 | . | CASSLEGDGTEAFF | TGTGCCAGCAGCTTGGAAGGTGATGGCACTGAAGCTTTCTTT